The subject of this entry is one T cell receptor (beta chain). This clonotype was observed many times. The specificity of this receptor is unknown. Base qualities were left out, and no much larger clone turns up one base away. The CDR3 contains 13 residues, cysteine and phenylalanine counted. The CDR3 DNA has 39 bases and is translated from base 1. V lost 0 bases and J lost 8 bases; the stretch between them is 10 bases long. From the germline V gene (reference sequence), CDR1 is DFQATT and CDR2 is SNEGSKA. This sample is drawn from a study of T cells in Graves' hyperthyroidism and ophthalmopathy (dated by TCRdb to about 2019). About the full investigation: Peripheral blood samples were taken at initial diagnosis, before any treatment was given. To identify distinguishing TCR V-J signatures, a discovery cohort of 100 patients was used, comprising some 45 with Graves' ophthalmopathy and roughly 60 with stable Graves' hyperthyroidism. An independent validation cohort of 18 to 20 hyperthyroidism patients and about 15 patients who later progressed to ophthalmopathy tested prospective prediction of ophthalmopathy. The approximately 95 discovery patients were divided at random into training and test sets in a 7:3 ratio. In more than 5 Graves' hyperthyroidism patients, the study also compared T-cell repertoires from thyroid tissue with T-cell repertoires from blood. Once sampling was done, hyperthyroidism patients were given methimazole at a starting dose of 30 mg daily, whereas ophthalmopathy patients were given high-dose intravenous methylprednisolone. The paper reports TCR Vbeta CDR3 sequencing of 135 peripheral blood samples: around 45 ophthalmopathy, under 80 hyperthyroidism and some 17 progressor patients. What the work shows at the level of the full study, not this receptor alone: Ophthalmopathy was separated from stable hyperthyroidism by a 13 V-J signature model, with over 85% sensitivity and about 81% specificity obtained in cross-validation and 80%/75% obtained in testing. Sample size was not statistically predetermined, and blinding of investigators to group allocation was not performed. Most expanded thyroid clonotypes (frequency above 0.001) were also detected in blood, suggesting blood repertoires may reflect thyroid immune responses. During validation, the model predicted progression to ophthalmopathy a median of approximately six months ahead of onset, with around 70% sensitivity and less than 85% specificity.

Amplification of TCR beta CDR3 regions was carried out from RNA transcripts. The first round of RT-PCR for the TCR CDR3 was performed with the HTBI primer set and the Qiagen OneStep RT-PCR kit. The libraries were constructed in a second round of multiplex PCR and then size-selected and purified. Sequencing of the libraries was done on an Illumina HiSeq2000 using paired-end 100 bp reads. Per the original workflow: SOAPnuke was used to process the raw data, throwing out any read that contained adapters or uncalled bases, had a mean Phred below 15, or lacked an exact constant-primer or identifier match. COPE v1.2.5 was used to merge high-quality paired reads, and clonotypes were defined as unique nucleotide sequences. Clonotypes were aligned to IMGT TRBV, TRBD and TRBJ reference segments using MiTCR v1.1. The analysis was restricted to V-J combinations with a frequency above 0.0001, which together covered about 99% of the repertoires. A TCS score was defined as the ratio between F50 (clonal expansion) and ExV (chaos), using BLOSUM62-based TCRdist between CDR3 peptides within each V-J. Welch's t-statistics and random forest reduced roughly 530 V-J features to about 13, which were used in a naive Bayes classifier (R e1071). The raw public reads went through TCRdb reprocessing: fastp at Q25, MiXCR clone calling, in-frame beta chains kept. Entries that share a CDR3 protein sequence are merged under the most common genes and DNA. These V and J calls are TCRdb output, not the study's own analysis. The sample table contains 350,000 to 450,000 distinct CDR3 sequences; only one count was recorded for approximately 15% of them. The top ten constitute about 10% of the sample.

Stable Graves' hyperthyroidism was defined as no progression to ophthalmopathy during 18 months of follow-up. Hyperthyroidism patients were newly diagnosed, had a disease duration of under 2 months, and were aged 18 to 65 years. Any patient with an uncontrolled infection, another autoimmune disease, pregnancy or lactation was excluded. Diagnoses were established on the basis of clinical symptoms, serum thyroxine and TRAb, thyroid ultrasound, and orbital computed tomography. PBMCs were isolated from 7.5 to 10 ml of fresh peripheral blood by Ficoll-Paque density gradient centrifugation. Total RNA was extracted with Trizol reagent, and quality was checked on an Agilent 2100 Bioanalyzer.

The sample taken for sequencing was blood. The receptor's source is a woman aged 55-70 years with Graves' hyperthyroidism. This receptor chain uses TRBV20-1 and TRBJ2-2; the D gene lacks a confident call. The CDR3 protein: CSARDLLLGELFF. The sequence in DNA is TGCAGTGCTAGAGATCTACTCCTTGGGGAGCTGTTTTTT.